These 3 T cell receptor beta chains originate from one sample sequenced in a study of regulatory T cells in long-lasting Graves disease. Time point: persistent/refractory GD, antithyroid drugs over 5 years with positive TRAb. Researchers made the TCR library from RNA that was extracted from PBMCs. The TCR beta library used iRepertoire HTBI primers with Arm-PCR amplification of CDR3. TCRdb called the multiplex PCR reads again in MiXCR, with one record for every CDR3 protein. Of a few hundred thousand distinct CDR3 sequences in the sample, roughly a fifth were seen once. The input for sequencing was peripheral blood mononuclear cells (PBMCs), taken when the disease was refractory, from a patient treated with antithyroid drugs. The receptors stem from a female donor with Graves disease.

The chain recombines TRBV7-2 with TRBJ1-3; D not certain. Germline CDR1 is SGHTA and CDR2 is FQGNSA. This CDR3 has 14 amino acids. Trimming shortened V by 3 bases and J by 2 bases, and 8 bases separated the two germline ends. CDR3 sequence (DNA): TGTGCCAGCAGCTTGGGGTTCGCTGGAAACACCATATATTTT. The encoded protein is CASSLGFAGNTIYF.

The rearrangement uses TRBV7-9 and TRBJ2-2; 10 bases map to TRBD1. V dropped 1 base and J dropped 6; count of bases not matched to a gene: 5. There are 16 residues in the CDR3. CDR1 is SEHNR, CDR2 FQNEAQ, per germline (reference sequence). CDR3 in DNA: TGTGCCAGCAGCTTAGATCTGGGACAGGGGTCCGGGGAGCTGTTTTTT. Amino acid sequence: CASSLDLGQGSGELFF.

This clonotype was seen a few times. The CDR3 DNA follows: TGTGCCAGCATTGGAGGGGAAGAGCAGTACTTC. This codes for CASIGGEEQYF. V gene TRBV27 combines with J gene TRBJ2-7; weak D call: TRBD2 (6 bases). Trimming stripped 7 bases from V and 7 bases from J, with 11 bases between. The CDR3 sequence is 11 residues long. The germline gives CDR1 MNHEY, CDR2 SMNVEV (reference sequence).